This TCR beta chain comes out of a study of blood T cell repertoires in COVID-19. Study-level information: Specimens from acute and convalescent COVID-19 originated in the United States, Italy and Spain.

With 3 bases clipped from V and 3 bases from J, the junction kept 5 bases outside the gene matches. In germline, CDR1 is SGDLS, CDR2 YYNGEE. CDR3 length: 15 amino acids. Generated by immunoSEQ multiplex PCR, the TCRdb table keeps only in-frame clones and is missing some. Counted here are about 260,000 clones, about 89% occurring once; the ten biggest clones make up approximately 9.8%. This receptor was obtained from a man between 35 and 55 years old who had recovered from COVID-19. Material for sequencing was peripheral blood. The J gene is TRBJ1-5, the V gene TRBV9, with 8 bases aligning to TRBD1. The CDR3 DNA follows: TGTGCCAGCAGCGGAGAGGACAGGGTCAATCAGCCCCAGCATTTT. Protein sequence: CASSGEDRVNQPQHF.